The 3 T cell receptor beta chains below were found in one sample sequenced in a study of blood T cell repertoires in COVID-19. Profiling relied on immunoSEQ multiplex PCR, and the TCRdb table lists in-frame clones only, not all of them. This table holds over 150,000 clones, approximately 88% found once. Sequencing was carried out using peripheral blood. The receptor set was obtained from a woman aged 35 to 49 with COVID-19, enrolled during active disease.

The rearrangement links TRBV27 to TRBJ2-7, with D uncertain. V shed 6 bases and J shed 3 bases, with 9 bases lying between them. The CDR3 totals 12 residues. CDR1 is MNHEY and CDR2 is SMNVEV in the germline V gene (reference sequence). CDR3 sequence reads: CASRHDNYEQYF. For the CDR3, the DNA is TGTGCCAGCAGACATGACAACTACGAGCAGTACTTC.

The J gene is TRBJ2-3, the V gene TRBV6-5; 7 bases agree with TRBD1. CDR1 MNHEY and CDR2 SVGAGI come from the germline V gene. V shed 6 bases and J 3 bases; nucleotides not matched to a gene: 9. The CDR3 consists of 15 residues. The DNA for the CDR3 is TGTGCCAGCAGGGACGGCCAGGGGGAAACAGATACGCAGTATTTT. Protein sequence: CASRDGQGETDTQYF.

The J gene is TRBJ2-5, the V gene TRBV5-1; TRBD2 matches at 14 bases. The CDR3 has 16 amino acids. Trimming removed 1 base from V and 4 bases from J; junction bases left unmatched: 3. CDR1 is SGHRS, CDR2 YFSETQ, per germline. Here the CDR3 reads CASSLTGTSGGETQYF. CDR3 coding DNA: TGCGCCAGCAGCTTGACTGGGACTAGCGGGGGAGAGACCCAGTACTTC.